Below, 15 T cell receptor beta chains from the same sample are listed, as sequenced in a study of blood T cell repertoires in COVID-19. The method was immunoSEQ multiplex PCR; TCRdb's version includes in-frame clones alone and lacks a portion of them. The table lists roughly 35,000 clones, about 85% of them singletons. Sequenced material: peripheral blood. These TCRs come from a man in his forties or fifties with active or convalescent COVID-19.

CDR3 DNA: TGTGCCAGCAGCTTATCCGGGGGGACCTACGAGCAGTACTTC. Translating gives CASSLSGGTYEQYF. This chain uses TRBV7-3 with TRBJ2-7; 7 bases fit TRBD2. The ends lost 2 bases at V and 2 bases at J; junction bases unmatched: 3. CDR1 and CDR2 (germline): SGHTA, FQGTGA. CDR3 size: 14 residues. Full variable domain (missing parts from reference TRBV7-3 and TRBJ2-7): GAGVSQTPSNKVTEKGKYVELRCDPISGHTALYWYRQSLGQGPEFLIYFQGTGAADDSGLPNDRFFAVRPEGSVSTLKIQRTERGDSAVYLCASSLSGGTYEQYFGPGTRLTVT.

This chain uses TRBV10-3 with TRBJ2-7; D perhaps matches TRBD2 (5 bases). V lost 7 bases to trimming and J lost 2 bases, with 9 bases between them. The germline CDR1 and CDR2 sequences are ENHRY and SYGVKD. The CDR3 length is 12 residues. Here the CDR3 reads CAITDGAYEQYF. DNA of the CDR3: TGTGCCATCACGGACGGGGCCTACGAGCAGTACTTC.

In this sample, this clone turned up once. CDR3 protein: CASSVTSGEYNEQFF. The DNA of the CDR3 is TGTGCCAGCAGCGTGACTAGCGGGGAATACAATGAGCAGTTCTTC. J is TRBJ2-1 and V is TRBV9; TRBD2 aligns across 11 bases. The length of the CDR3 is 15 residues. Trimming removed 2 bases from V and 4 bases from J; junction bases left unmatched: 2. Looked up from germline, CDR1 is SGDLS and CDR2 is YYNGEE.

The gene calls are TRBV5-4 and TRBJ2-1, with TRBD2 matching 8 bases. Germline V gene data show CDR1 as SGHNT and CDR2 as YYREEE (reference sequence). Losses at the gene ends were 2 bases for V and 0 bases for J; bases not matched to a gene: 1. The CDR3 length is 15 residues. In nucleotides, the CDR3 is TGTGCCAGCAGCTTAACTAGCGGCTCCTACAATGAGCAGTTCTTC. It codes for CASSLTSGSYNEQFF.

V gene TRBV28 combines with J gene TRBJ2-5; 8 bases match TRBD2. After removal of 2 bases from V and 4 bases from J, the junction contained 12 bases not matched to a gene. Germline CDR1 reads MDHEN; CDR2 reads SYDVKM. The length of the CDR3 is 17 residues. CDR3 nucleotide sequence: TGTGCCAGCAGTTTACGAAGGTCGGGGGGGCCGGGAGAGACCCAGTACTTC. This sequence encodes CASSLRRSGGPGETQYF.

The V and J genes are TRBV27 and TRBJ2-3, with 7 nucleotides matching TRBD1. V lost 5 bases to trimming and J lost 5 bases; unmatched junction nucleotides: 10. This CDR3 is built from 15 residues. Germline CDR1 is MNHEY and CDR2 is SMNVEV (reference sequence). CDR3: CASSPTGARKDTQYF. The CDR3 DNA reads TGTGCCAGCAGTCCAACAGGGGCGCGTAAAGATACGCAGTATTTT.

The CDR3 nucleotides are TGTGCCAGCAGTTTATGGCAGGACCAAGAGACCCAGTACTTC. Amino acid sequence: CASSLWQDQETQYF. V and J are TRBV28 and TRBJ2-5; D is unclear. CDR3 length: 14 residues. Germline V gene sequence: CDR1 MDHEN, CDR2 SYDVKM. V lost 0 bases and J 0 bases, leaving 5 bases between the germline ends.

J is TRBJ2-1 and V is TRBV7-8; the match to TRBD2 covers 8 bases. V was clipped by 1 base and J by 9 bases; unmatched bases: 8. The germline CDR1 and CDR2 sequences are SGHVS and FQNEAQ. This CDR3 is 15 amino acids long. CDR3 loop: CASSLVGGRRGEQFF. DNA for the CDR3: TGTGCCAGCAGCTTAGTCGGCGGGAGGAGGGGTGAGCAGTTCTTC.

This clone came up once. J is TRBJ2-3 and V is TRBV7-2, with a weak D call TRBD1 (6 bases). The CDR3 length is 14 residues. V shed 5 bases and J shed 0 bases, with 9 bases lying between them. Germline lookup yields CDR1 SGHTA and CDR2 FQGNSA. CDR3 sequence (DNA): TGTGCCAGCAGCACAGGGTCTAGCACAGATACGCAGTATTTT. Its translation is CASSTGSSTDTQYF. The variable domain in full, completed from reference TRBV7-2 and TRBJ2-3, reads GAGVSQSPSNKVTEKGKDVELRCDPISGHTALYWYRQSLGQGLEFLIYFQGNSAPDKSGLPSDRFSAERTGGSVSTLTIQRTQQEDSAVYLCASSTGSSTDTQYFGPGTRLTVL.

V is TRBV6-2 or TRBV6-3 and J is TRBJ2-3; 10 positions match TRBD1. The CDR3 loop spans 17 amino acids. The V segment lost 5 bases and the J segment 1 base; nucleotides outside the gene matches: 9. Germline CDR1 is MNHEY and CDR2 is SVGEGT. This CDR3 reads CASSADRGRLGTDTQYF. The CDR3 bases are TGTGCCAGCAGTGCTGACAGGGGGCGCTTGGGCACAGATACGCAGTATTTT.

The J gene is TRBJ2-6, the V gene TRBV4-3; no firm D call. Germline-derived CDR1 and CDR2 are LGHNA and YSLEER. CDR3 size: 15 residues. The V end was cut by 4 bases, the J end by 0 bases, with 7 bases between. The DNA for the CDR3 is TGCGCCAGCAGCCTCCCGTCCTCTGGGGCCAACGTCCTGACTTTC. Its protein is CASSLPSSGANVLTF.

The V and J genes are TRBV11-1 and TRBJ2-7; no clear D gene. CDR3 length: 14 amino acids. V shed 0 bases and J shed 1 base, with 7 bases lying between them. Germline lookup yields CDR1 SGHAT and CDR2 FQDESV (reference sequence). The DNA for the CDR3 is TGTGCCAGCAGCTTAGCGCGAGGTTCCTACGAGCAGTACTTC. Translated, it gives CASSLARGSYEQYF.

The CDR3 here is CASSLFSGLDSPLHF. The CDR3 DNA is TGTGCCAGCAGCTTATTTTCGGGACTCGATTCACCCCTCCACTTT. J is TRBJ1-6 and V is TRBV7-9; TRBD1 might be the D (5 bases). V was cut by 2 bases and J by 8 bases, with 13 bases left in between. CDR3 size: 15 residues. Germline values: CDR1 SEHNR, CDR2 FQNEAQ (reference sequence).

The chain combines TRBV6-5 with TRBJ2-3; the D is unclear. The CDR3 contains 14 residues. Germline loops: CDR1 MNHEY, CDR2 SVGAGI. Deletions cut 0 bases from V and 3 bases from J, with 7 bases between. The DNA for the CDR3 is TGTGCCAGCAGTTACTCCTCCGGGACAGATACGCAGTATTTT. Translated: CASSYSSGTDTQYF.

This chain joins TRBV6-2 or TRBV6-3 and TRBJ2-3; 9 bases are shared with TRBD1. Trimming took 5 bases from V and 0 from J; bases not matched to a gene: 3. Germline V CDR1 and CDR2: MNHEY, SVGEGT. The CDR3 spans 15 residues. CDR3: CASSNGQGSTDTQYF. CDR3 DNA sequence: TGTGCCAGCAGTAACGGACAGGGGAGCACAGATACGCAGTATTTT.